This T cell receptor beta chain was sequenced in a study of blood T cells in healthy people across ages. This clonotype was observed at least ten times. Then a second PCR, running roughly 7 to 11 cycles, was carried out with a sample-barcoded 5' primer and a J-beta primer mix. A single record per CDR3 protein comes from TCRdb applying MiXCR to the 5' RACE reads. In the table there are 1.5 million to 1.8 million distinct CDR3 sequences, about 42% of which are singletons. The V gene's germline CDR1 is DFQATT and CDR2 SNEGSKA (reference sequence). After removal of 3 bases from V and 4 bases from J, the junction contained 6 bases not matched to a gene. CDR3 length equals 15 residues.

This sequence originates from a woman between 18 and 30 years old in good health. The V and J genes are TRBV20-1 and TRBJ2-1; 10 bases map to TRBD2. Input material: blood. The CDR3 DNA sequence: TGCAGTGCTAGCCCACTAGCGGGACCTTACAATGAGCAGTTCTTC. It yields the protein CSASPLAGPYNEQFF.